The 3 T cell receptor beta chains given below trace back to one sample, sequenced in a study of T-cell memory formation after mild COVID-19. TCRdb re-called the 5' RACE reads with MiXCR, one entry per CDR3 protein. Seen here are 400,000 or so distinct CDR3 sequences, 15% to 25% observed once, and the top ten hold more than 8%. Sample: PBMCs or a T cell subset sorted from them (not recorded which). These receptor sequences come from an adult woman who had mild COVID-19 (a few samples of this study predate the infection). Cell type and time point are not known.

J is TRBJ1-2 and V is TRBV7-8, with TRBD1 matching 7 bases. The V and J ends lost 7 bases and 8 bases, in that order; junction bases with no gene match: 10. CDR3 length: 13 amino acids. The germline V gene has CDR1 SGHVS and CDR2 FQNEAQ. This CDR3 is CASTTRGSRGYTF. The CDR3 DNA is TGTGCCAGCACCACCAGGGGGTCGCGGGGCTACACCTTC.

V gene TRBV5-1 combines with J gene TRBJ1-1; D is perhaps TRBD1 (5 bases). The ends were cut back, 4 bases at V and 4 bases at J, with 14 bases in the middle. This CDR3 region has 14 residues. Germline V gene sequence: CDR1 SGHRS, CDR2 YFSETQ. CDR3 loop: CASSTTGSGTEAFF. Here the CDR3 DNA reads TGCGCCAGCAGCACTACAGGTTCTGGCACTGAAGCTTTCTTT.

Judged by abundance, this clonotype is medium-sized. The CDR3 carries no conserved terminal phenylalanine or tryptophan, so it likely arises from a read error. The limits of the CDR3 on the DNA are not certain, so only TCRdb's listed CDR3 is given. The chain links TRBV7-9 to TRBJ2-5; TRBD1, as called in the table, went unchecked against the DNA. The CDR3 totals 10 residues, both ends included. Germline assignment: CDR1 SEHNR and CDR2 FQNEAQ (reference sequence). CDR3 region: CATRPGTGED.